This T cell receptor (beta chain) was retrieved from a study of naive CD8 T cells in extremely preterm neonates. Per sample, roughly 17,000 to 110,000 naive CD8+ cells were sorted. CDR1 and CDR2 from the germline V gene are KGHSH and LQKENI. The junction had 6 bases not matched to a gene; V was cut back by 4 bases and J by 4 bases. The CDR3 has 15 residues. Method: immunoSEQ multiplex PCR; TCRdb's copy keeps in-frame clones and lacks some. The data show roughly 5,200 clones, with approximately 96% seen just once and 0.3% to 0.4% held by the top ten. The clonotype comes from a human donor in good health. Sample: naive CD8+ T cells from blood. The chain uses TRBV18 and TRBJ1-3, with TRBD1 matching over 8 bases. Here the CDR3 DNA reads TGTGCCAGCTCACTGTACGGACAGGGAGGAAACACCATATATTTT. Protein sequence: CASSLYGQGGNTIYF.